One and the same sample provided the 6 T cell receptor beta chains below, sequenced in a study of Ad26.COV2.S vaccination and SARS-CoV-2 variants. Sequenced by immunoSEQ multiplex PCR; TCRdb stores in-frame clones only, minus some. Of approximately 450,000 clones in the sample, approximately 90% were seen once. The sample's treatment: 19 received Ad26.COV2.S at low or high dose, single or two shots; several received placebo; per-sample allocation not given. It was on day 63 after the first vaccine or placebo injection that samples were taken. This specimen was peripheral blood, taken in a trial of Ad26.COV2.S vaccine versus placebo. The receptors were gathered from a person between 18 and 65 years old who received the Ad26.COV2.S COVID-19 vaccine or a placebo.

The chain has TRBV27 and TRBJ2-7; D might be TRBD1 (6 bases). Germline loops: CDR1 MNHEY, CDR2 SMNVEV (reference sequence). V was shortened by 5 bases and J by 1 base, with 9 bases between the two germline ends. This CDR3 comprises 13 residues. CDR3 sequence (DNA): TGTGCCAGCAGTGATCAGGGGTCCTACGAGCAGTACTTC. As protein: CASSDQGSYEQYF.

V is TRBV11-2 and J is TRBJ2-7; D is unresolved. Germline lookup yields CDR1 SGHAT and CDR2 FQNNGV. Trimming took off 2 bases at V and 6 bases at J, with 17 bases between the two ends. The CDR3 length is 15 residues. CDR3 region: CASSLPPSPPGEQYF. The CDR3 DNA follows: TGTGCCAGCAGCTTACCCCCCAGTCCTCCTGGCGAGCAGTACTTC.

The V gene is TRBV28, the J gene TRBJ1-1; weak D call: TRBD1 (5 bases). V dropped 2 bases and J dropped 10 bases, with 17 bases sitting between them. This CDR3 is 14 amino acids long. Germline loops: CDR1 MDHEN, CDR2 SYDVKM. Here the CDR3 DNA reads TGTGCCAGCAGTTTAAAGACGGGACCTAAGGGAGCTTTCTTT. It translates to CASSLKTGPKGAFF.

The CDR3 DNA reads as TGTGCCAGCTCTCCCGACAGGGTAAAACAAGAGACCCAGTACTTC. Translated: CASSPDRVKQETQYF. The rearrangement uses TRBV18 and TRBJ2-5; 7 bases line up with TRBD1. Losses at the gene ends were 6 bases for V and 2 bases for J; bases not matched to a gene: 9. The CDR3 length is 15 residues. Looked up from germline, CDR1 is KGHSH and CDR2 is LQKENI.

The chain joins TRBV28 to TRBJ2-6, with D possibly being TRBD1 (5 bases). The V end was cut by 1 base, the J end by 1 base, with 11 bases between. Germline V CDR1 and CDR2: MDHEN, SYDVKM. This CDR3 is 17 amino acids long. CDR3 loop: CASSLYHRGSGANVLTF. The CDR3 nucleotides are TGTGCCAGCAGTTTATATCATAGGGGTTCTGGGGCCAACGTCCTGACTTTC.

This chain joins TRBV7-2 and TRBJ2-3; 7 bases are shared with TRBD1. This CDR3 spans 18 amino acids. With V trimmed by 0 bases and J by 0 bases, 9 bases remained unmatched. Per the germline V gene, CDR1 is SGHTA and CDR2 is FQGNSA. DNA for the CDR3: TGTGCCAGCAGCTTAGCGGGCCGGGACAGACCTAGCACAGATACGCAGTATTTT. Amino acids: CASSLAGRDRPSTDTQYF.